Listed below are T cell receptor beta chains from one sample, sequenced in a study of cytomegalovirus exposure and HLA in healthy donors. Clones were read by immunoSEQ multiplex PCR, and TCRdb kept only the in-frame ones, dropping some. The table lists about 130,000 clones, more than 75% of them singletons. The sample comprised PBMCs. The receptors come from a female donor in good health and CMV-seronegative. CDR3s include the opening cysteine and the closing phenylalanine or tryptophan. A D gene is named only where the DNA matches it firmly. Size is omitted from some rows. Given values are once, few, many or a class for expanded clones.

CDR3,DNA,size,D,J,V
CASSKEEVSRVGMETQYF,TGTGCCAGCAGCAAAGAAGAGGTGTCCAGGGTTGGAATGGAGACCCAGTACTTC,once,.,TRBJ2-5,TRBV21-1
CASSQAQGGYEQYF,TGCGCCAGCAGCCAAGCCCAGGGGGGCTACGAGCAGTACTTC,.,.,TRBJ2-7,TRBV4-3
CASSVHERFF,TGTGCCAGCTCGGTCCACGAGAGGTTCTTC,few,.,TRBJ2-1,TRBV6-5
CASSLTGINSPLHF,TGTGCCAGCAGTTTAACGGGAATTAATTCACCCCTCCACTTT,.,.,TRBJ1-6,TRBV28
CASSRGQGNQPQHF,TGTGCCAGCAGCCGCGGACAGGGGAATCAGCCCCAGCATTTT,.,TRBD1,TRBJ1-5,TRBV7-9
CASSQSSGYGYTF,TGCGCCAGCAGCCAGTCTTCAGGGTACGGCTACACCTTC,.,.,TRBJ1-2,TRBV5-1
CASMQGNANEKLFF,TGCGCCAGCATGCAGGGGAATGCTAATGAAAAACTGTTTTTT,.,.,TRBJ1-4,TRBV5-1
CASSFKSRGGSPLHF,TGTGCCAGCAGCTTTAAATCGAGGGGAGGATCACCCCTCCACTTT,.,.,TRBJ1-6,TRBV11-1
CASRVGGAGLGGEQYF,TGTGCCAGCAGGGTAGGGGGAGCGGGACTCGGGGGCGAGCAGTACTTC,.,.,TRBJ2-7,TRBV7-2
CASSLNSLGNEQFF,TGTGCCAGCAGCTTGAATTCCCTCGGGAATGAGCAGTTCTTC,.,.,TRBJ2-1,TRBV5-4
CASSQTFRDTEAFF,TGCGCCAGCAGCCAGACTTTTCGGGACACTGAAGCTTTCTTT,.,.,TRBJ1-1,TRBV4-3
CASSVLLLAGEGDTQYF,TGTGCCAGCAGCGTACTTCTTCTAGCGGGAGAGGGGGATACGCAGTATTTT,.,TRBD2,TRBJ2-3,TRBV7-6
CASFGSTDTQYF,TGTGCCAGCTTCGGTAGCACAGATACGCAGTATTTT,.,.,TRBJ2-3,TRBV6-5
CATSRDKRTAYEQYF,TGTGCCACCAGCAGAGATAAAAGGACAGCCTACGAGCAGTACTTC,.,.,TRBJ2-7,TRBV15
CASCWDGAGGEAFF,TGTGCCAGCTGCTGGGACGGGGCAGGGGGTGAAGCTTTCTTT,.,TRBD1,TRBJ1-1,TRBV2
CASSQVSPDRIEAFF,TGTGCCAGCAGCCAAGTCTCCCCGGACAGGATTGAAGCTTTCTTT,.,TRBD1,TRBJ1-1,TRBV4-2
CASSPGQGEQPQHF,TGTGCCAGCAGTCCTGGACAGGGGGAACAGCCCCAGCATTTT,.,TRBD1,TRBJ1-5,TRBV28
CASSEGHWEREPQHF,TGTGCCAGCAGCGAGGGACACTGGGAGAGGGAGCCCCAGCATTTT,.,.,TRBJ1-5,TRBV9
CASSDTGTAAPSYNEQFF,TGTGCCAGCAGTGACACCGGGACTGCCGCCCCCTCCTACAATGAGCAGTTCTTC,.,.,TRBJ2-1,TRBV6-4
CASSRTSGASYEQYF,TGTGCCAGCAGCCGTACTAGCGGGGCCTCCTACGAGCAGTACTTC,few,TRBD2,TRBJ2-7,TRBV7-8
CASGGSGRTYNEQFF,TGTGCTAGTGGGGGAAGCGGGAGGACCTACAATGAGCAGTTCTTC,.,TRBD2,TRBJ2-1,TRBV12-5
CASSLDREETQYF,TGTGCCAGCAGTTTGGACAGGGAGGAGACCCAGTACTTC,.,TRBD1,TRBJ2-5,TRBV28
CASSSRQGAYNEQFF,TGTGCCAGCTCATCACGTCAGGGGGCCTACAATGAGCAGTTCTTC,few,TRBD1,TRBJ2-1,TRBV18
CASSYRGSSYNEQFF,TGTGCCAGCAGTTACCGGGGGAGCTCCTACAATGAGCAGTTCTTC,.,.,TRBJ2-1,TRBV6-5
CASSWGQGREAFF,TGCGCCAGCAGCTGGGGGCAGGGGCGTGAAGCTTTCTTT,.,.,TRBJ1-1,TRBV5-1
CASSLPGQGSYEQYF,TGTGCCAGCAGCTTGCCGGGACAGGGGAGCTACGAGCAGTACTTC,.,TRBD1,TRBJ2-7,TRBV5-4
CASSQGTSGSPYYNEQFF,TGTGCCAGCAGCCAGGGGACTAGCGGGAGCCCCTACTACAATGAGCAGTTCTTC,.,TRBD2,TRBJ2-1,TRBV4-2
CASSLNGPTYNEQFF,TGTGCCAGCAGCCTGAATGGCCCGACCTACAATGAGCAGTTCTTC,.,.,TRBJ2-1,TRBV6-5
CASSLEASGRGTDTQYF,TGTGCCAGCAGCTTGGAGGCTAGCGGGAGGGGCACAGATACGCAGTATTTT,.,TRBD2,TRBJ2-3,TRBV5-4
CASRTLTGDRAFF,TGCGCCAGCAGGACTCTCACAGGGGATCGCGCTTTCTTT,.,TRBD1,TRBJ1-1,TRBV4-1
CASRRLGDGNTIYF,TGTGCCAGCCGCCGTCTGGGAGATGGAAACACCATATATTTT,.,.,TRBJ1-3,TRBV28
CASSQVGGGPNTIYF,TGTGCCAGCAGCCAAGTTGGAGGGGGCCCGAACACCATATATTTT,.,TRBD1,TRBJ1-3,TRBV4-2
CASSGTGLPDTDTQYF,TGCGCCAGCAGTGGGACAGGGTTGCCCGACACAGATACGCAGTATTTT,.,TRBD1,TRBJ2-3,TRBV10-1
CASSVESVFSGNTIYF,TGTGCCAGCAGCGTAGAAAGCGTCTTCTCTGGAAACACCATATATTTT,.,.,TRBJ1-3,TRBV9
CASSLQGNGYEQYF,TGCGCCAGCAGCTTGCAGGGGAACGGCTACGAGCAGTACTTC,.,.,TRBJ2-7,TRBV5-1
CASSETDRNQPQHF,TGTGCCAGCAGTGAAACGGACAGAAATCAGCCCCAGCATTTT,.,.,TRBJ1-5,TRBV2
CASSGGGLYGYTF,TGTGCCAGCAGTGGAGGGGGCTTATATGGCTACACCTTC,.,TRBD1,TRBJ1-2,TRBV28
CASSADRAHGYTF,TGTGCCAGCAGTGCCGACAGGGCCCATGGCTACACCTTC,.,TRBD1,TRBJ1-2,TRBV7-8
CATSRDGVRGNTQYF,TGTGCCACCAGCAGAGATGGGGTGCGGGGAAATACGCAGTATTTT,.,.,TRBJ2-3,TRBV15
CASSEWSSGANVLTF,TGTGCCAGCAGTGAATGGAGCTCTGGGGCCAACGTCCTGACTTTC,many,.,TRBJ2-6,TRBV6-4
CASSNKETQYF,TGTGCCAGCAGTAATAAAGAGACCCAGTACTTC,.,.,TRBJ2-5,TRBV2
CASSSPANRGVWNTGELFF,TGTGCCAGCAGCTCTCCGGCCAACAGGGGGGTTTGGAACACCGGGGAGCTGTTTTTT,.,TRBD1,TRBJ2-2,TRBV9
CASSPTRGRETQYF,TGTGCCAGCAGCCCAACTAGGGGGCGAGAGACCCAGTACTTC,.,TRBD1,TRBJ2-5,TRBV6-5
CASSPGTGLSYEQYF,TGTGCCAGCAGCCCAGGGACAGGCCTCTCCTACGAGCAGTACTTC,once,TRBD1,TRBJ2-7,TRBV7-2
CASSLLTGGDTEAFF,TGTGCCAGCAGTCTACTGACAGGGGGGGACACTGAAGCTTTCTTT,.,TRBD1,TRBJ1-1,TRBV6-5
CAVIRTDTQYF,TGTGCTGTAATTCGCACAGATACGCAGTATTTT,few,.,TRBJ2-3,TRBV30
CASSLELERGLYNEQFF,TGTGCCAGCAGCTTGGAACTGGAGCGGGGGCTGTACAATGAGCAGTTCTTC,.,TRBD2,TRBJ2-1,TRBV5-6